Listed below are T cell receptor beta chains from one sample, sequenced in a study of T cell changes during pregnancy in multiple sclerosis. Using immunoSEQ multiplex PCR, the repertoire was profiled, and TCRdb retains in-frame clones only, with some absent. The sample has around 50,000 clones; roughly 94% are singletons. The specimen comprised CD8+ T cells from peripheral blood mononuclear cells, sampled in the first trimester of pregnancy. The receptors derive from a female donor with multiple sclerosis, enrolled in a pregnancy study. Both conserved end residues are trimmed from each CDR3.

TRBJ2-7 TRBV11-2 ASSSGVTGTSWGFYEQY
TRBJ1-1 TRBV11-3 ASSLVDSGEAF
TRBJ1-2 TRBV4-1 ASSQVGQVYGYT
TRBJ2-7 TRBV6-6 ASRTGGNEQY
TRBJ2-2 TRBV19 ASSKGGGELF
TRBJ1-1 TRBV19 ASSMDTGGTEAF
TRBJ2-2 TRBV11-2 ASPLAGGKPGELF
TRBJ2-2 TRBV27 ASSWLGENTGELF
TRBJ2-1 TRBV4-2 ASSHPGLAAYNEQF
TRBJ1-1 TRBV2 ASSTTGMNTEAF
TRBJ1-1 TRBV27 ASTWGGARTEAF